The source of this T cell receptor (beta chain) is a study of shared clonotypes between healthy human individuals. Study observations and caveats: Some naive CD4 clonotypes, around 4.9%, turned up in common across several donors. Specimens sampled were limited to blood, with tissue repertoires likely differing.

V lost 3 bases to trimming and J lost 5 bases, with 5 bases between them. This CDR3 has 11 amino acids. Germline loops: CDR1 PRHDT, CDR2 FYEKMQ (reference sequence). As concerns this clone: Antigen: not known.

It was CD45RO-negative cells, positively selected for CCR7, that made up naive CD8 cells, with terminally differentiated effector memory CD45RA+ cells excluded. Using immunoSEQ multiplex PCR, the repertoire was profiled, and TCRdb retains in-frame clones only, with some absent. This table holds approximately 650,000 clones, about 95% found once. What was sequenced was naive CD8+ T cells sorted from blood. This TCR came from a woman aged 25 to 39 in good health. V is TRBV13 and J is TRBJ2-7; D is ambiguous. This CDR3 is CASSLGNEQYF. DNA of the CDR3: TGTGCCAGCAGCTTGGGAAACGAGCAGTACTTC. The full variable domain, completed using reference TRBV13 and TRBJ2-7, is AAGVIQSPRHLIKEKRETATLKCYPIPRHDTVYWYQQGPGQDPQFLISFYEKMQSDKGSIPDRFSAQQFSDYHSELNMSSLELGDSALYFCASSLGNEQYFGPGTRLTVT.